This T cell receptor (beta chain) is from a study of blood T cell repertoires in COVID-19 (dated by TCRdb to 2018 to 2021). About the study as a whole: Samples covering the acute and convalescent phases of COVID-19 were provided by collaborators in the United States, Italy and Spain. A freely available public database, intended as a resource for researchers studying the immune response to SARS-CoV-2, is where the repertoires were released. Deeply sampled blood TCRbeta repertoires from subjects exposed to, actively infected with, or recovered from COVID-19 were included in the dataset. The samples were drawn from the first 160 participants of the ongoing ImmuneRACE study and from under 1,500 subjects provided by 6 global collaborators. HLA class I and class II types, where available, came from metadata supplied by the sample provider rather than from assay-based typing. The sample metadata nearly always contained a de-identified subject ID, COVID-19 status, age in years and sex. The prospective study material was composed of cDNA or gDNA derived from T cells, B-cell-depleted T cells, or PBMCs.

Whole blood was collected in K2EDTA tubes by collaborating institutions according to the institutions' own protocols. For TCRbeta analysis, collaborators shipped samples in one of three forms: frozen whole blood, isolated PBMCs, or DNA extracted from either of those sample types. The immunoSEQ Assay, a bias-controlled multiplex PCR, was used to amplify TCRbeta CDR3 regions from genomic DNA. The study's processing was this. The number of nucleated cells in each sample was estimated from the amplification of reference gene primers within the assay. To quantify the absolute abundance of each unique TCRbeta CDR3 rearrangement, sequence reads were collapsed and filtered. For each sample, productive Simpson clonality was calculated by taking the square root of Simpson's diversity index across productive rearrangements. TCRdb holds this immuneACCESS table with in-frame rearrangements only. Some clones are missing; in checked studies, unresolved V genes explain under half, and the rest has no known cause. Clonal size and the V and J genes are those of that table, whereas D and trimming came from the DNA. This sample has about 110,000 clones in its table, and 89% of those were observed once. Of the sample, about 5.3% falls within the top ten clones.

Comment on this clone: The specificity of this receptor is unknown. No quality values exist for individual bases; no much larger clone is one base distant.

Sequences MNHEY (CDR1) and SMNVEV (CDR2) are obtained from the germline V gene (reference sequence). The junction shows trimming of 7 bases on V and 4 bases on J, plus 16 bases between the germline ends. The CDR3 holds 15 amino acids from the cysteine to the phenylalanine. Here the CDR3 DNA is all that survives: 45 bases in frame from base 1. Beyond this particular receptor, the publication reports: The amount of clinical and demographic metadata varied by source and participant and was provided uncurated.

Here the chain combines TRBV27 and TRBJ2-2; tentative D gene TRBD2, with 5 bases matching. Sequencing was done on a sample of peripheral blood. This TCR was recovered from a man in his forties with active or convalescent COVID-19. The nucleotides read TGTGCCAGCACCCCCTCATGGGCGGGCACCGGGGAGCTGTTTTTT. Its translation is CASTPSWAGTGELFF.